This is a list of T cell receptor beta chains from one sample in a study of T cells in Graves' hyperthyroidism and ophthalmopathy. TCRdb re-analysed the multiplex PCR reads in MiXCR, keeping a single row per CDR3 protein. Among hundreds of thousands of distinct CDR3 sequences listed, roughly 14% were seen once. Sequencing input: blood. The source is a young man with Graves' ophthalmopathy. Each CDR3 is given with its conserved first and last residue. D genes are given only for firm matches. Some rows mark clone size as missing; the rest say once, few, many or name a class of expanded clone.

-	TRBV29-1	many	TRBJ2-3	TGCAGCGTCACGTCCGTGGCAGTTCTAGAAGGAGATACGCAGTATTTT	CSVTSVAVLEGDTQYF
TRBD2	TRBV13	many	TRBJ2-2	TGTGCCAGCAGCTCAAAGGATCTAGCGGACGACACCGGGGAGCTGTTTTTT	CASSSKDLADDTGELFF
TRBD2	TRBV5-1	many	TRBJ2-3	TGCGCCAGCAGCGCGGGGACTAGCGGTCCCACAGATACGCAGTATTTT	CASSAGTSGPTDTQYF
-	TRBV5-1	-	TRBJ1-4	TGCGCCAGCAGCTCGGAATTATCCGATGAAAAACTGTTTTTT	CASSSELSDEKLFF
-	TRBV4-2	-	TRBJ2-3	TGTGCCAGCAGCCAAGAGGCCGTCTACCTCACAGATACGCAGTATTTT	CASSQEAVYLTDTQYF
TRBD1	TRBV6-1	-	TRBJ2-2	TGTGCCAGCAGAGAGACAGGGACCGGGGAGCTGTTTTTT	CASRETGTGELFF
-	TRBV6-2/TRBV6-3	many	TRBJ2-2	TGTGCCAGCACCCCGAGGTCGGGGGCCATCGGGGAGCTGTTTTTT	CASTPRSGAIGELFF
-	TRBV4-2	few	TRBJ1-2	TGTGCCAGCAGCCAAGACCCCGGTTCGGCCCCGTGGGGCTACACCTTC	CASSQDPGSAPWGYTF
-	TRBV14	few	TRBJ2-6	TGTGCCAACAGCCATCTACAGAGCTCTGGGGCCAACGTCCTGACTTTC	CANSHLQSSGANVLTF
-	TRBV12-3/TRBV12-4	many	TRBJ1-1	TGTGCCAGCACCTCCTTCGACAGGACTGAAGCTTTCTTT	CASTSFDRTEAFF
TRBD1	TRBV19	-	TRBJ2-1	TGTGCCAGTAGGAAATCTATTCCGGGACAGGGGGCGCCTGGCTCCTACAATGAGCAGTTCTTC	CASRKSIPGQGAPGSYNEQFF
-	TRBV7-8	many	TRBJ2-2	TGTGCCAGCAGCTTGGGGCTGGTGGGGGGCACCGGGGAGCTGTTTTTT	CASSLGLVGGTGELFF
-	TRBV11-3	-	TRBJ2-2	TGTGCCAGCAGCTCCACCGCGAACACCGGGGAGCTGTTTTTT	CASSSTANTGELFF
TRBD2	TRBV6-1	few	TRBJ2-5	TGTGCCAGCAGTACCGGGACTAGTAAAGAGACCCAGTACTTC	CASSTGTSKETQYF
TRBD1	TRBV19	-	TRBJ2-1	TGTGCCAGTAGTATACCCGGACAGGGGGCTCAGAGCTCCTACAATGAGCAGTTCTTC	CASSIPGQGAQSSYNEQFF
-	TRBV29-1	many	TRBJ1-2	TGCAGCGTTGAAGTCGTAAGTCCCAATGGCTACACCTTC	CSVEVVSPNGYTF
-	TRBV9	many	TRBJ1-4	TGTGCCAGCAGCGTAGGGAATCGAGATGAAAAACTGTTTTTT	CASSVGNRDEKLFF
TRBD2	TRBV14	-	TRBJ2-1	TGTGCCAGCAGCCCGGGACTAGCGGGAGGGATTGTAAAGTACAATGAGCAGTTCTTC	CASSPGLAGGIVKYNEQFF
TRBD1	TRBV19	-	TRBJ2-7	TGTGCCAGTAGCAGAGGGACAGGCTTACACTACGAGCAGTACTTC	CASSRGTGLHYEQYF
-	TRBV12-3/TRBV12-4	-	TRBJ2-5	TGTGCCAGCAGTCCCGGGTCTTCCCAAGAGACCCAGTACTTC	CASSPGSSQETQYF
-	TRBV7-3	many	TRBJ2-3	TGTGCCAGCAGCCCCACACAGAACACAGATACGCAGTATTTT	CASSPTQNTDTQYF
-	TRBV6-6	many	TRBJ1-1	TGTGCCAGCAGTTACGGGGGAGGGTACATCACTGAAGCTTTCTTT	CASSYGGGYITEAFF
TRBD1	TRBV20-1	many	TRBJ1-5	TGCAGTGCTCGGGGGGACAGACTAAATCGACCCCAGCATTTT	CSARGDRLNRPQHF
-	TRBV10-3	-	TRBJ1-1	TGTGCCACCACCCCTATCGGGGCGGCGGCCATGAACACTGAAGCTTTCTTT	CATTPIGAAAMNTEAFF
-	TRBV18	-	TRBJ1-1	TGTGCCAGCTCACCTTTGGGGGATAACACTGAAGCTTTCTTT	CASSPLGDNTEAFF
-	TRBV27	many	TRBJ1-1	TGTGCCAGCAGCTCTGGAGGGACTGTTGAAGCTTTCTTT	CASSSGGTVEAFF
TRBD2	TRBV6-1	many	TRBJ2-7	TGTGCCAGCAGAACTTTGACTAGCGGGAGAGCTCTCCGCTACGAGCAGTACTTC	CASRTLTSGRALRYEQYF
-	TRBV19	few	TRBJ2-5	TGTGCCAGTAGCCCTGGGAGGGGGACCAAAGAGACCCAGTACTTC	CASSPGRGTKETQYF
TRBD2	TRBV5-6	-	TRBJ2-7	TGTGCCAGCAGCTCCGGACTAGCGGGGCCCTACGAGCAGTACTTC	CASSSGLAGPYEQYF
-	TRBV5-1	many	TRBJ2-7	TGCGCCAGCAGAATGGAGGGCTACGAGCAGTACTTC	CASRMEGYEQYF
TRBD1	TRBV3-1	many	TRBJ2-7	TGTGCCAGCAGCCCGACATCAAGGCCGGGACAGGGTTACGAGCAGTACTTC	CASSPTSRPGQGYEQYF
TRBD2	TRBV7-2	many	TRBJ2-1	TGTGCCAGCAGCTCCTTAGCGGGGCACGACGGGGAGCAGTTCTTC	CASSSLAGHDGEQFF
TRBD1	TRBV7-2	many	TRBJ2-7	TGTGCCAGCAGCTTATTAGGACAGGGCTACGAGCAGTACTTC	CASSLLGQGYEQYF
TRBD2	TRBV27	many	TRBJ2-1	TGTGCCAGCAGTTACCGGACTAGCGGGACAGGGGATGAGCAGTTCTTC	CASSYRTSGTGDEQFF
-	TRBV7-3	-	TRBJ2-2	TGTGCCAGCAGCCTGGACTATCTTGGGATCGGGGAGCTGTTTTTT	CASSLDYLGIGELFF